These T cell receptor beta chains were read from a single sample in a study of blood T cell repertoires in COVID-19. Method: immunoSEQ multiplex PCR; TCRdb's copy keeps in-frame clones and lacks some. The sample contains approximately 300,000 clones, more than 70% of which appear only once. Material for sequencing was peripheral blood. These receptors originate from a woman aged 45-59 years with acute or convalescent COVID-19. CDR3s include the opening cysteine and the closing phenylalanine or tryptophan. The order of the fields is V gene, D gene, J gene, clone size, CDR3 DNA, CDR3 protein. A D gene is named only where the DNA matches it firmly. Only some rows state a clone size, as once, few, many or a class for expanded clones.

TRBV7-3,.,TRBJ2-1,.,TGTGCCAGCAGCTTAACCGCCCAAGAAGGGGGTGAGCAGTTCTTC,CASSLTAQEGGEQFF
TRBV30,TRBD2,TRBJ2-3,.,TGTGCCTGGAGTAGCGGGACCCCCACAGATACGCAGTATTTT,CAWSSGTPTDTQYF
TRBV6-5,TRBD2,TRBJ2-1,.,TGTGCCACCTGCCCTAGCGGGACTTACTATGAGCAGTTCTTC,CATCPSGTYYEQFF
TRBV7-2,TRBD2,TRBJ2-1,.,TGTGCCAGCAGACCGACTAGCGGCCACGCGGGTGGTGAGCAGTTCTTC,CASRPTSGHAGGEQFF
TRBV30,.,TRBJ2-3,.,TGTGCCTGGAGATTAGTGGGCGATACGCAGTATTTT,CAWRLVGDTQYF
TRBV9,.,TRBJ1-1,once,TGTGCCAGCAGCCCAGGTGGCGGGGACACTGAAGCTTTCTTT,CASSPGGGDTEAFF
TRBV7-2,TRBD2,TRBJ2-2,.,TGTGCCAGCAGCTTAGGGACTAGCGGGAGGTGGGGGGAGCTGTTTTTT,CASSLGTSGRWGELFF
TRBV29-1,.,TRBJ1-2,.,TGCAGCGTTTACCCTGACAGGAACTATGGCTACACCTTC,CSVYPDRNYGYTF
TRBV7-3,TRBD2,TRBJ2-2,.,TGTGCCAGCAGCCCGGGGACTAGCGGGAATATCGGGGAGCTGTTTTTT,CASSPGTSGNIGELFF
TRBV5-1,.,TRBJ2-7,few,TGCGCCAGCAGCCCGGAGGGTTACGAGCAGTACTTC,CASSPEGYEQYF
TRBV7-9,TRBD2,TRBJ2-5,.,TGTGCCAGCAGCTTAGAGCGACTAGCGGGAAAAGAGACCCAGTACTTC,CASSLERLAGKETQYF
TRBV10-3,TRBD1,TRBJ2-2,.,TGTGCCATCAGCAAACCGGGACAGGGGTCCACCGGGGAGCTGTTTTTT,CAISKPGQGSTGELFF
TRBV9,.,TRBJ1-1,.,TGTGCCAGCAGCGTAGCCGGGACTTGGGATACTGAAGCTTTCTTT,CASSVAGTWDTEAFF
TRBV7-2,.,TRBJ2-3,.,TGTGCCAGCAGCTTGGCTGGGCAGGATACGCAGTATTTT,CASSLAGQDTQYF
TRBV9,.,TRBJ2-7,.,TGTGCCAGCAGCGTGAGCTCCTACGAGCAGTACTTC,CASSVSSYEQYF
TRBV9,.,TRBJ2-2,.,TGTGCCAGCAGCGCTCAAAGCCCGGGTACCGGGGAGCTGTTTTTT,CASSAQSPGTGELFF
TRBV10-3,TRBD1,TRBJ1-1,.,TGTGCCATCAGTTGGGACAGGGAGACGACTGAAGCTTTCTTT,CAISWDRETTEAFF
TRBV6-1,TRBD1,TRBJ1-4,few,TGTGCCAGCAGTGAAGCGCTTCGAGGACAGGGGGGAAATGAAAAACTGTTTTTT,CASSEALRGQGGNEKLFF
TRBV7-2,.,TRBJ2-6,.,TGTGCCAGCAGCTTATCAGTAAACTCTGGGGCCAACGTCCTGACTTTC,CASSLSVNSGANVLTF
TRBV14,.,TRBJ2-5,.,TGTGCCAGCAGCGGGGCCCTCCGGGAGACCCAGTACTTC,CASSGALRETQYF
TRBV7-2,.,TRBJ2-7,.,TGTGCCAGCAGTACCAGGGGAGACTACGAGCAGTACTTC,CASSTRGDYEQYF
TRBV27,.,TRBJ1-5,.,TGTGCCAGCAGTTTATTCAGGGACAAACAGCCCCAGCATTTT,CASSLFRDKQPQHF
TRBV4-2,.,TRBJ1-4,.,TGTGCCAGCAGCTTTCCAGGGGAGGGAAGTGAAAAACTGTTTTTT,CASSFPGEGSEKLFF
TRBV18,TRBD2,TRBJ2-7,.,TGTGCCAGCTCACCGGTTGGAGGCACGAGCGGGAGGTACGAGCAGTACTTC,CASSPVGGTSGRYEQYF
TRBV28,TRBD1,TRBJ2-4,.,TGTGCCAGCAGACAGGGGGCCTATCTAGCCAAAAACATTCAGTACTTC,CASRQGAYLAKNIQYF